This T cell receptor (beta chain) was recorded in a study of T cell repertoires in cytomegalovirus infection (dated by TCRdb to the late 2010s). Study-level background: Recently identified HLA-C-restricted CMV epitopes, whose presentation resists viral immunomodulation, were targeted by peptide stimulations together with well-studied HLA-B-restricted epitopes. Because public TCR beta signatures pointed to carriage of CMV infection together with the matching HLA type, the HLA type of each donor mattered for the analysis.

About this clonotype: Its antigen is unknown. No per-base quality is available; no much larger clone lies one base away.

The full study reports these points: Cumulative frequency of public TCR beta family members discriminated carriers of CMV infection plus the relevant HLA type in this cohort and an independent 352-donor cohort. The ex vivo response was dominated by HLA-C-restricted CMV-specific TCR beta clonotypes, which also provided the single most frequent clonotype in two of eight donors.

The junction shows trimming of 6 bases on V and 15 bases on J, and the gene matches do not reach 8 bases of it. The germline V gene gives CDR1 as KGHDR and CDR2 as SFDVKD. The CDR3 numbers 12 residues from cysteine through phenylalanine. The read is trimmed to its CDR3 DNA, 36 bases read in frame from base 1. Interpreted using the paper, the treatment or condition label stands for: in vitro stimulation with specific CMV peptide epitopes to enrich CMV-specific T cells. TCRdb names Illumina HiSeq 1500 as the instrument used. The raw public reads went through TCRdb reprocessing: fastp at Q25, MiXCR clone calling, in-frame beta chains kept. Entries are consolidated by CDR3 protein sequence, retaining the most common genes and DNA. Present in this sample are about 110,000 distinct CDR3 sequences, approximately 45% of which were seen just once. Jointly, the top ten make up around 74% of the sample.

Here the sequenced sample was CD8+ T cells from cultured PBMCs, taken from culture after CMV antigen stimulation. This clonotype was obtained from a human donor in good health (CMV status not recorded). Some clones in this sample may be carry-over from other donors' samples. This receptor chain uses TRBV24-1 and TRBJ2-4, with 9 bases matching TRBD1. The CDR3 sequence is CATSTGTGPLYF. The sequence in DNA is TGTGCCACCAGTACCGGGACAGGGCCTTTGTACTTC.